This TCR beta chain was documented in a study of CD8+ T cells in alopecia areata. Germline loops: CDR1 SQVTM, CDR2 ANQGSEA. V lost 0 bases and J lost 9, with 5 bases in between. The CDR3 loop spans 10 amino acids. Treatment specified: oral pan-JAK inhibitor, 5-10 mg twice daily. Extracted from the samples, RNA was reverse transcribed into cDNA to serve as the sequencing template. The method was immunoSEQ multiplex PCR; TCRdb's version includes in-frame clones alone and lacks a portion of them. Here the sample spans 150,000 to 200,000 clones, 58% being singletons. The sequences come from CD4+ T cells sorted from blood, collected at week 24, from a patient treated with tofacitinib. V and J are TRBV29-1 and TRBJ2-5; no clear D gene. The receptor was isolated from a human donor with alopecia areata. The CDR3 nucleotides are TGCAGCGTTGAAGATAGCCCCCAGTACTTC. Encoded protein: CSVEDSPQYF.